This T cell receptor (beta chain) was profiled in a study of blood T cell repertoires in COVID-19. Study at large: In each case, the material was cDNA or gDNA derived from T cells, B-cell-depleted T cells, or PBMCs.

Authors' processing steps: Estimation of nucleated cell counts was performed using reference gene primer amplification. Only in-frame clones appear in the TCRdb table, and some are missing; sequencing was by immunoSEQ multiplex PCR. V and J calls and clone size are copied from that table; D and trimming were computed from the DNA. The sample shows some 70,000 clones, around 89% of them seen only once. This clone showed up just once. Looked up from germline, CDR1 is SGHRS and CDR2 is YFSETQ. The CDR3 extends over 15 amino acids. The J segment lost 5 bases and the V segment lost 2 bases, leaving 3 bases of the junction unmatched.

Material: peripheral blood. This clonotype was obtained from a man aged 45-65 years with acute or convalescent COVID-19. The chain joins TRBV5-1 to TRBJ2-1, with 11 bases lining up with TRBD2. The CDR3 sequence is CASSFVAGGHNEQFF. Written as DNA, the CDR3 is TGCGCCAGCAGCTTTGTAGCGGGAGGGCACAATGAGCAGTTCTTC.